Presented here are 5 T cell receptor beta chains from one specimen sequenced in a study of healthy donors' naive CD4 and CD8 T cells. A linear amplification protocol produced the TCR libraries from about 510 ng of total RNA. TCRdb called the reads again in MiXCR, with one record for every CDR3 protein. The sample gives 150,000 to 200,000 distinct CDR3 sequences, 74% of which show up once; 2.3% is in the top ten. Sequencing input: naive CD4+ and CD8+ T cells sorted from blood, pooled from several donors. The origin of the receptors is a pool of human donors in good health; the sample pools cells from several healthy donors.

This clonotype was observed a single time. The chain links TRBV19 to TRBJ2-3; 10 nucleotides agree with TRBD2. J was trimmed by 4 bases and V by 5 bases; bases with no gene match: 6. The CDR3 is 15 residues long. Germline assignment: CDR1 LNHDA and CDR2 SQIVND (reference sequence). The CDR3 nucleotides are TGTGCCAGTAGTCAGCTAGCGGGAGTGCCAGATACGCAGTATTTT. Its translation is CASSQLAGVPDTQYF.

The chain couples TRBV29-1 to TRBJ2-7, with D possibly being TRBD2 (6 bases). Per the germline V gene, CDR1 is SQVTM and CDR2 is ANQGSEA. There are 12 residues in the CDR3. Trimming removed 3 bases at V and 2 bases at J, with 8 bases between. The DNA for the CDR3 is TGCAGCGTTGAGGGACTTACCTACGAGCAGTACTTC. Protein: CSVEGLTYEQYF.

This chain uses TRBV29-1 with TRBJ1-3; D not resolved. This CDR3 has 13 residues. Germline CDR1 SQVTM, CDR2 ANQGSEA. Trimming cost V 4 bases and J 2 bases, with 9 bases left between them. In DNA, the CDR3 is TGCAGCGTTGTATTTTCTGCTGGAAACACCATATATTTT. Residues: CSVVFSAGNTIYF.

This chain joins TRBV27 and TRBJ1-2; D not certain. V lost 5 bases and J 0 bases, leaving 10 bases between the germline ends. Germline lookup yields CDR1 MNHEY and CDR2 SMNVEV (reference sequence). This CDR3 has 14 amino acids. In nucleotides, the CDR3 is TGTGCCAGCAGTCCACGGACGACTAACTATGGCTACACCTTC. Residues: CASSPRTTNYGYTF.

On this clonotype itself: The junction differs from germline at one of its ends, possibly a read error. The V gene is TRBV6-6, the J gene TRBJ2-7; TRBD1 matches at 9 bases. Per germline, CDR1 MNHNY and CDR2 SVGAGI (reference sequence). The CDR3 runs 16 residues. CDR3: CAISQNLAGQGYEQYF. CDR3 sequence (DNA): TGTGCCATCAGTCAAAACCTTGCGGGACAGGGTTACGAGCAGTACTTC.